The present entry profiles one T cell receptor (beta chain) with its context. Its antigen is as yet unknown. The data derive from a study of cytomegalovirus exposure and HLA in healthy donors. Study-level results: Association with HLA alleles at 0.05 false discovery rate was found for roughly 17,000 TCR beta sequences in a later analysis. On later analysis, the bulk of CMV-associated TCR beta chains appeared to be HLA-restricted. Altogether, 164 TCR beta chains were recorded as cytomegalovirus-associated.

The CDR3 extends over 12 amino acids. Germline CDR1 reads ENHRY; CDR2 reads SYGVKD. Trimming left V 3 bases short and J 14 bases short, with 16 bases between. This PCR relied on a set of 60 Vbeta primers and 13 Jbeta primers. In the authors' methods: In a later analysis, some 11 million of approximately 81 million unique beta chains occurred in at least two donors. Repertoires were generated with immunoSEQ multiplex PCR, while TCRdb's copy carries only in-frame clones and drops some. From that table come the V and J calls and clone size; the DNA was used to work out D and trimming. The sample contains 110,000 to 150,000 clones, 60% to 80% of which appear only once.

Sequencing input: PBMCs. The rearrangement links TRBV10-3 to TRBJ1-2, with D possibly matching TRBD1 (5 bases). The sequence was obtained from a woman aged 30 to 39 in good health and CMV-seronegative. The CDR3 DNA sequence: TGTGCCATCAGTGATGCGACAGTCGCCATTACCTTC. Amino acid sequence: CAISDATVAITF.